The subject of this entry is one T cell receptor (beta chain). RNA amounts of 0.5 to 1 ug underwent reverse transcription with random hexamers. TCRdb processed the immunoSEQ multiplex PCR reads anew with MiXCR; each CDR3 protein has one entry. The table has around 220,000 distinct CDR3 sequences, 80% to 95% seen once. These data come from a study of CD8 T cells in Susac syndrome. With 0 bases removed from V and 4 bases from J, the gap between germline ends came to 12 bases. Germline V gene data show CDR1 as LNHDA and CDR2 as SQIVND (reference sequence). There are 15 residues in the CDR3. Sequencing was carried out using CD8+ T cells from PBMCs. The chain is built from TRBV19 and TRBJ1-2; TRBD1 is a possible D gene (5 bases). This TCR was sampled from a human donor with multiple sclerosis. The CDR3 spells CASSIDPGVFYGYTF. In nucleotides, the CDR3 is TGTGCCAGTAGTATAGATCCGGGGGTCTTCTATGGCTACACCTTC.